This is a list of T cell receptor beta chains from one sample in a study of vaccination and CD4 T cells after COVID-19. Their antigens remain unidentified. From the PCR reads, TCRdb called clonotypes with MiXCR, one entry per CDR3 protein. The profile shows several thousand distinct CDR3 sequences, 67% of them singletons. Material for sequencing was CD4+ T cells from blood, cultured in vitro. Receptors were obtained from a human donor who had recovered from COVID-19. Both conserved end residues are part of each CDR3. D genes are given only for firm matches. Clone size, where shown, is once, few, many, or a class for clones that have expanded.

>TRBV6-1|TRBD1|once|TRBJ1-5
CASSRTGGLNQPQHF
TGTGCCAGCAGTAGAACAGGGGGCCTCAATCAGCCCCAGCATTTT
>TRBV20-1|-|-|TRBJ2-3
CSVGSFTDTQYF
TGCAGTGTCGGTAGTTTCACAGATACGCAGTATTTT
>TRBV6-1|-|few|TRBJ1-2
CASSPGGNYGYTF
TGTGCCAGCAGCCCCGGGGGTAACTATGGCTACACCTTC
>TRBV2|TRBD1|-|TRBJ2-3
CASNRDSFTDTQYF
TGTGCCAGCAACCGGGACAGCTTCACAGATACGCAGTATTTT
>TRBV11-2|-|-|TRBJ2-3
CASSLTRSLEYGTDTQYF
TGTGCCAGCAGCTTAACCCGGAGTCTGGAATATGGCACAGATACGCAGTATTTT
>TRBV20-1|-|once|TRBJ2-2
CSARDPRGWDTGELFF
TGCAGTGCTAGAGATCCCAGGGGATGGGACACCGGGGAGCTGTTTTTT
>TRBV2|-|few|TRBJ1-2
CASKDTGVWGYTF
TGTGCCAGCAAGGATACGGGGGTGTGGGGCTACACCTTC
>TRBV5-4|-|-|TRBJ2-7
CASSLELSSYEQYF
TGTGCCAGCAGCTTGGAACTCAGCTCCTACGAGCAGTACTTC
>TRBV15|-|-|TRBJ2-1
CATSRDFGGEQFF
TGTGCCACCAGCAGAGATTTCGGGGGTGAGCAGTTCTTC
>TRBV27|TRBD2|-|TRBJ2-1
CASSELAGAYNEQFF
TGTGCCAGCAGCGAACTAGCGGGAGCCTACAATGAGCAGTTCTTC